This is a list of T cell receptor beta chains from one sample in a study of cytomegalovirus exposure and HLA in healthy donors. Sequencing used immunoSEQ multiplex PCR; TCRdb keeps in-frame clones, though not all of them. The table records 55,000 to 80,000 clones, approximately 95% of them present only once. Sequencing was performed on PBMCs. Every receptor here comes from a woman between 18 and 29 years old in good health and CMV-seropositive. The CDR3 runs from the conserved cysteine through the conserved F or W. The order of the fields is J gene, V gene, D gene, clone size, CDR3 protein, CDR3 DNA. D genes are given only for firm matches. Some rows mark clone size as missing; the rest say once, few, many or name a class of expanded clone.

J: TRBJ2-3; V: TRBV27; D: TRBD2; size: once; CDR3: CASSSRLAGGQLDTQYF; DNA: TGTGCCAGCAGTTCCCGTCTAGCGGGGGGCCAACTAGATACGCAGTATTTT
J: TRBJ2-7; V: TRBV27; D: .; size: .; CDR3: CASSLTGTYEQYF; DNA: TGTGCCAGCAGTTTAACGGGTACCTACGAGCAGTACTTC
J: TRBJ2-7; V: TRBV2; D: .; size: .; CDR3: CASRGAHQPYEQYF; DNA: TGTGCCAGCAGGGGGGCCCATCAACCCTACGAGCAGTACTTC
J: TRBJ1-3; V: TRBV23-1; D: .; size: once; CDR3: CASSLWHPFSGNTIYF; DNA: TGCGCCAGCAGTCTTTGGCACCCGTTCTCTGGAAACACCATATATTTT
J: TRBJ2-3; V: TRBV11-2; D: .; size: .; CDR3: CASSLSGSASGTQYF; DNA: TGTGCCAGCAGCTTATCGGGGTCCGCTTCGGGTACGCAGTATTTT
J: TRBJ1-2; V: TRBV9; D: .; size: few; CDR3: CASSDNRASGNGYTF; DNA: TGTGCCAGCAGCGATAACCGGGCCTCGGGGAATGGCTACACCTTC
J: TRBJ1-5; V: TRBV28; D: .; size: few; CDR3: CASSLGASQPQHF; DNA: TGTGCCAGCAGTTTGGGGGCCTCGCAGCCCCAGCATTTT
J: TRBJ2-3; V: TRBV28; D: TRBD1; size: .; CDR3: CASSLRRVLGQGMRDTQYF; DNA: TGTGCCAGCAGTTTGCGACGGGTTTTAGGACAGGGTATGCGAGATACGCAGTATTTT
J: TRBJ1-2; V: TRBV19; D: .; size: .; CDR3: CASSSHLRDKNYGYTF; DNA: TGTGCCAGTAGTAGCCACCTCCGGGACAAGAACTATGGCTACACCTTC
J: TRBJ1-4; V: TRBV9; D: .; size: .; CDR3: CASSSHGLPLPTNEKLFF; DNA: TGTGCCAGCAGCTCACATGGGCTTCCTCTCCCAACTAATGAAAAACTGTTTTTT
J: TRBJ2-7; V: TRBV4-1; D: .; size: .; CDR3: CASSQDGTYYEQYF; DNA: TGCGCCAGCAGCCAGGACGGGACTTACTACGAGCAGTACTTC
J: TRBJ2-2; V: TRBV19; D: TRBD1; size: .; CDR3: CASSQAQGARNTGELFF; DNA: TGTGCCAGTAGTCAAGCACAGGGGGCGCGGAACACCGGGGAGCTGTTTTTT
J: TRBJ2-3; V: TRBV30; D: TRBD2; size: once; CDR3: CAWSLNSGRAGVSTDTQYF; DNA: TGTGCCTGGAGTCTAAATAGCGGGAGGGCCGGAGTGAGCACAGATACGCAGTATTTT
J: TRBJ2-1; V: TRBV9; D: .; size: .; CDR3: CASNPHGASYNEQFF; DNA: TGTGCCAGCAATCCCCATGGGGCGAGCTACAATGAGCAGTTCTTC
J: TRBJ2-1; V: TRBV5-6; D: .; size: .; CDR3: CASSFSHEQFF; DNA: TGTGCCAGCAGCTTTAGCCATGAGCAGTTCTTC
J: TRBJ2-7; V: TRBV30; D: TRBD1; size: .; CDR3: CAWSTGGRGYEQYF; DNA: TGTGCCTGGTCAACAGGGGGTAGAGGCTACGAGCAGTACTTC
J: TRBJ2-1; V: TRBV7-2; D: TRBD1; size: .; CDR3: CASSLLVRGYYNEQFF; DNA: TGTGCCAGCAGCTTATTAGTCAGGGGGTACTACAATGAGCAGTTCTTC
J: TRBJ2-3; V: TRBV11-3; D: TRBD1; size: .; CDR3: CASSSGQGGTIDTQYF; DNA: TGTGCCAGCAGCTCCGGACAGGGGGGAACTATAGATACGCAGTATTTT
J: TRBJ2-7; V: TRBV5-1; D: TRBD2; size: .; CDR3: CASMRGEEQYF; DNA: TGCGCCAGCATGCGGGGGGAGGAGCAGTACTTC
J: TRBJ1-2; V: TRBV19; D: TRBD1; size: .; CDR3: CASSIAGDRATIRF; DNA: TGTGCCAGTAGTATTGCGGGGGACAGGGCCACGATACGCTTC
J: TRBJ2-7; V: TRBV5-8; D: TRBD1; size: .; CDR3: CASSLGDRTGGSSYEQYF; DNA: TGTGCCAGCAGCTTGGGGGATCGGACAGGGGGTAGCTCCTACGAGCAGTACTTC
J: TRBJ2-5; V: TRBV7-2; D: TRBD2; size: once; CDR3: CASSSDTQTSGDF; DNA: TGTGCCAGCAGCTCCGACACCCAGACTAGCGGGGACTTC
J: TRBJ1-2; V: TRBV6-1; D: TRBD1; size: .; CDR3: CASRGPTLYGYTF; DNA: TGTGCCAGTAGGGGGCCTACCCTCTATGGCTACACCTTC
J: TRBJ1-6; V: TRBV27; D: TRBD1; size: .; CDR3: CASSQGQPSPLHF; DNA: TGTGCCAGCAGTCAGGGACAGCCTTCACCCCTCCACTTT
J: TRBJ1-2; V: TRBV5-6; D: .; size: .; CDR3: CASSEVASSYGYTF; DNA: TGTGCCAGCAGCGAAGTAGCAAGCTCATATGGCTACACCTTC
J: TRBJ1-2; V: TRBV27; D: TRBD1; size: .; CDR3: CASSWGQGAGGYTF; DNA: TGTGCCAGCAGTTGGGGACAGGGGGCAGGTGGCTACACCTTC
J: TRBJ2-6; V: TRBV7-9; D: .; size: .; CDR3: CASSFQGSGANVLTF; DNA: TGTGCCAGCAGCTTCCAGGGGTCTGGGGCCAACGTCCTGACTTTC
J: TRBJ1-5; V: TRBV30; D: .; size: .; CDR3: CAYRRGNQPQHF; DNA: TGTGCCTATCGACGAGGAAATCAGCCCCAGCATTTT
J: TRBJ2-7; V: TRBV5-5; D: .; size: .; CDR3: CASSLKGEQGHEQYF; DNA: TGTGCCAGCAGCTTGAAGGGAGAACAGGGTCACGAGCAGTACTTC
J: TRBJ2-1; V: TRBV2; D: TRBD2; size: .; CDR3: CASSERLAGRYNEQFF; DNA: TGTGCCAGCAGTGAGAGACTAGCGGGGCGCTACAATGAGCAGTTCTTC
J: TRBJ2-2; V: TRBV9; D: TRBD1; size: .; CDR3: CASNLGGRGLNTGELFF; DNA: TGTGCCAGCAACCTAGGGGGCCGAGGGTTGAACACCGGGGAGCTGTTTTTT
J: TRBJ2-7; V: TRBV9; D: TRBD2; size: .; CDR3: CASSLAGDSYEQYF; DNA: TGTGCCAGCAGCTTAGCGGGGGACTCCTACGAGCAGTACTTC
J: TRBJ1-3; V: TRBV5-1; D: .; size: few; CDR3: CASSTGTPHSGNTIYF; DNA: TGCGCCAGCAGCACCGGGACACCACACTCTGGAAACACCATATATTTT
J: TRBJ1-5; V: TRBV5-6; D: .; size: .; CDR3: CASSQDTNQPQHF; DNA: TGTGCCAGCAGCCAAGACACAAATCAGCCCCAGCATTTT
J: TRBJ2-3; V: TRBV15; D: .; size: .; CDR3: CATKSPSPTDTQYF; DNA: TGTGCCACCAAGAGCCCTTCCCCGACAGATACGCAGTATTTT
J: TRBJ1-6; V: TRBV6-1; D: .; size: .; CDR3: CASSESGSLTSPLHF; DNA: TGTGCCAGCAGTGAATCGGGGTCTTTAACTTCACCCCTCCACTTT
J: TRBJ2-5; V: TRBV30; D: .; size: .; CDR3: CACSRAVPQETQYF; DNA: TGTGCCTGCTCTCGTGCGGTCCCCCAAGAGACCCAGTACTTC
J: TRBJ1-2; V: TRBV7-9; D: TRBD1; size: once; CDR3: CASSSRQGNYGYTF; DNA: TGTGCCAGCAGCTCACGACAGGGGAACTATGGCTACACCTTC
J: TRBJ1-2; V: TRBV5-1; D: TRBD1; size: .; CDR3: CASSPTEVQTGDYGYTF; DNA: TGCGCCAGCAGTCCGACCGAAGTACAGACAGGGGACTATGGCTACACCTTC
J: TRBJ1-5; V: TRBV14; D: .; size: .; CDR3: CASSQVQRKGSNQPQHF; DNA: TGTGCCAGCAGCCAAGTCCAGAGGAAAGGTAGCAATCAGCCCCAGCATTTT
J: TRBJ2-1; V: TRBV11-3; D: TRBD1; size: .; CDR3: CASSEGQGRFEEQFF; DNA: TGTGCCAGCAGCGAAGGACAGGGGAGATTCGAGGAGCAGTTCTTC
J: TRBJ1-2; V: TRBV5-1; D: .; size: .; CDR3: CASSLGGHGYTF; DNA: TGCGCCAGCAGCTTGGGCGGCCATGGCTACACCTTC
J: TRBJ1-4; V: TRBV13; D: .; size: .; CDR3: CASSLSTGREKLFF; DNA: TGTGCCAGCAGCTTGTCTACCGGGAGGGAAAAACTGTTTTTT
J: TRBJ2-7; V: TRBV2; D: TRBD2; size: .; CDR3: CASQPRLAAMDEQYF; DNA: TGTGCCAGCCAGCCTCGACTAGCGGCAATGGACGAGCAGTACTTC
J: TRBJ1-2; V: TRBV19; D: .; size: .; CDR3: CASSIAGFGYGYTF; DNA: TGTGCCAGTAGTATAGCAGGGTTCGGCTATGGCTACACCTTC
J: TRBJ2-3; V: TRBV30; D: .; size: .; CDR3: CAWSVLRGTDTQYF; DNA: TGTGCCTGGAGTGTTTTGCGGGGCACAGATACGCAGTATTTT
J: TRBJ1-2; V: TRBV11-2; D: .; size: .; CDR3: CASSLEATATAIYGYTF; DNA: TGTGCCAGCAGCTTAGAGGCCACAGCCACAGCTATCTATGGCTACACCTTC
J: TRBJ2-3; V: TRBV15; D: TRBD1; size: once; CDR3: CATSRPGQGAQYF; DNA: TGTGCCACCAGCAGACCGGGACAGGGTGCGCAGTATTTT
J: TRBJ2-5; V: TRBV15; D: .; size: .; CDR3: CATSRDLPGQGGETQYF; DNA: TGTGCCACCAGCAGAGATCTCCCGGGTCAGGGAGGCGAGACCCAGTACTTC
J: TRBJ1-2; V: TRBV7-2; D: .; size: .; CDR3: CASSPSGAYTF; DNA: TGTGCCAGCAGCCCATCAGGGGCCTACACCTTC
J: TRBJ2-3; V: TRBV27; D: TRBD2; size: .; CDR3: CASSQPGGTDTQYF; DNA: TGTGCCAGCAGCCAACCGGGGGGAACAGATACGCAGTATTTT
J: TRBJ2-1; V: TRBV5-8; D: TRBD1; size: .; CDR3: CASSLVQGAYNEQFF; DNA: TGTGCCAGCAGCTTGGTACAGGGGGCCTACAATGAGCAGTTCTTC
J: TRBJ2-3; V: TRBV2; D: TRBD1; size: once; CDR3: CASVGQGADTQYF; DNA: TGTGCCAGCGTAGGACAGGGTGCAGATACGCAGTATTTT
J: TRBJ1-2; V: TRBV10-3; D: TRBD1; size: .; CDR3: CAISEGTASSYGYTF; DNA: TGTGCCATCAGTGAGGGGACAGCCTCCTCCTATGGCTACACCTTC
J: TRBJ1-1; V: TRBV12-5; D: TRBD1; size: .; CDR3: CASGDRDNTEAFF; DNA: TGTGCTAGTGGGGACAGGGACAACACTGAAGCTTTCTTT
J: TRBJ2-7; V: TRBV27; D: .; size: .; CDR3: CASRSGGPVTYEQYF; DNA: TGTGCCAGCAGGAGCGGAGGGCCGGTGACCTACGAGCAGTACTTC
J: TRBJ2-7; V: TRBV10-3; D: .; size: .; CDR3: CAISEAGVSSYEQYF; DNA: TGTGCCATCAGTGAGGCAGGGGTGAGCTCCTACGAGCAGTACTTC
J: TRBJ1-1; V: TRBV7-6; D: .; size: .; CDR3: CASSLGAMNTEAFF; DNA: TGTGCCAGCAGCTTGGGGGCTATGAACACTGAAGCTTTCTTT
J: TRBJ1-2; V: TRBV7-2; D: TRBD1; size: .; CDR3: CASSRTGFYGYTF; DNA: TGTGCCAGCAGCCGGACAGGTTTCTATGGCTACACCTTC
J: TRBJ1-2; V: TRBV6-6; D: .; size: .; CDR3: CASSYEGQGYGYTF; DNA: TGTGCCAGCAGTTACGAGGGACAAGGCTATGGCTACACCTTC